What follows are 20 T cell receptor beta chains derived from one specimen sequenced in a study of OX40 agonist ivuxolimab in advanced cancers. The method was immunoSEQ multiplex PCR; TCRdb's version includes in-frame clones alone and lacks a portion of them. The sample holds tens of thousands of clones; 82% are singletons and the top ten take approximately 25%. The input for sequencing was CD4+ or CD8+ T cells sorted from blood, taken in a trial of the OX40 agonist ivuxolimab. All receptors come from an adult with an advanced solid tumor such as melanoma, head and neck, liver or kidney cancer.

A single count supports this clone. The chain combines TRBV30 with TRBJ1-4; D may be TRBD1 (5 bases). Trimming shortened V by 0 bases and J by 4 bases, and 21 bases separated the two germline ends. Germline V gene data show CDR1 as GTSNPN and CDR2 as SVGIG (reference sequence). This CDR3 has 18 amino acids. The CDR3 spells CAWSVWRGSNSVNEKLFF. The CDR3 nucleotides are TGTGCCTGGAGTGTATGGCGGGGGTCAAACAGTGTTAATGAAAAACTGTTTTTT.

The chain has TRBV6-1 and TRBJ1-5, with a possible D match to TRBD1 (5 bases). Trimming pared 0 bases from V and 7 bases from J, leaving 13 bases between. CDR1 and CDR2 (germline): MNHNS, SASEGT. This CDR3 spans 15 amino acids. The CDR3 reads CASSEAQGSEQPQHF. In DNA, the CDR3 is TGTGCCAGCAGTGAAGCGCAGGGATCGGAACAGCCCCAGCATTTT.

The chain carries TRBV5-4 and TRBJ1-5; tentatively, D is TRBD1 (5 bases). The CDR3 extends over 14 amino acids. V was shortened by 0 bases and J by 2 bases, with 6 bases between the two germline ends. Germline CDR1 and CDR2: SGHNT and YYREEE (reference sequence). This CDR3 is CASSLGGGNQPQHF. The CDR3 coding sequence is TGTGCCAGCAGCTTGGGGGGCGGCAATCAGCCCCAGCATTTT.

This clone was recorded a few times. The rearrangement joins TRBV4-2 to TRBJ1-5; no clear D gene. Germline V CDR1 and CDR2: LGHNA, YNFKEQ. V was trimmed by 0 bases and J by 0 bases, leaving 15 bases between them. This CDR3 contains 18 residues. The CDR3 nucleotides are TGTGCCAGCAGCCAAGATCCCTTCCGACGGACTAGCAATCAGCCCCAGCATTTT. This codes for CASSQDPFRRTSNQPQHF.

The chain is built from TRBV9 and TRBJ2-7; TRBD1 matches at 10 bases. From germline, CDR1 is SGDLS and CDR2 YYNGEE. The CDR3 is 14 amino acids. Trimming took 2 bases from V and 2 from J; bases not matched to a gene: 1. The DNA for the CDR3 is TGTGCCAGCAGCGTGACAGGGGGCCCCTACGAGCAGTACTTC. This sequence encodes CASSVTGGPYEQYF.

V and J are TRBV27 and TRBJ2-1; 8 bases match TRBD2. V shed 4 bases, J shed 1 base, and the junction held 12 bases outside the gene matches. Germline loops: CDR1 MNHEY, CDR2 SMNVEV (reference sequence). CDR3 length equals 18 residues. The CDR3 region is CASSSTKLAVPSYNEQFF. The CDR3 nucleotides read TGTGCCAGCAGTTCGACAAAACTAGCGGTCCCTTCCTACAATGAGCAGTTCTTC.

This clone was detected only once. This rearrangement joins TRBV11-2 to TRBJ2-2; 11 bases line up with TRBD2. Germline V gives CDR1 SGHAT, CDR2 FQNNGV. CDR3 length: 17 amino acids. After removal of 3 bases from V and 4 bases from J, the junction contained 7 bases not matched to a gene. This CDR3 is CASSFGTSGIITGELFF. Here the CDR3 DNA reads TGTGCCAGCAGCTTCGGGACTAGCGGCATCATCACCGGGGAGCTGTTTTTT.

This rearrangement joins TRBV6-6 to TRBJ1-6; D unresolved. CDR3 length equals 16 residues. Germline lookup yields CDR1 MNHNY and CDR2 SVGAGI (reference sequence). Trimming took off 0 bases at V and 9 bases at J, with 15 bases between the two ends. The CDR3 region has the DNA TGTGCCAGCAGTTACTCTTCCGGGGAGGCGGGTTCACCCCTCCACTTT. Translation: CASSYSSGEAGSPLHF.

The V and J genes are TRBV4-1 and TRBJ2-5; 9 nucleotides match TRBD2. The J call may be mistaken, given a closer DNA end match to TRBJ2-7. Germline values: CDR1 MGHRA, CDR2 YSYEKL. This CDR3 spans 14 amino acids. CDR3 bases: TGCGCCAGCAGCCAAGGGACTAGCGCCTACGAGCAGTACTTC. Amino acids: CASSQGTSAYEQYF.

The CDR3 sequence: CASSFRTGVKAGANVLTF. The CDR3 region has the DNA TGTGCCAGCAGCTTCCGGACAGGGGTGAAGGCTGGGGCCAACGTCCTGACTTTC. The chain carries TRBV7-2 and TRBJ2-6; 9 nucleotides line up with TRBD1. Germline loops: CDR1 SGHTA, CDR2 FQGNSA. The length of the CDR3 is 18 residues. V was pared by 3 bases and J by 2 bases, with 8 bases of the junction left unmatched.

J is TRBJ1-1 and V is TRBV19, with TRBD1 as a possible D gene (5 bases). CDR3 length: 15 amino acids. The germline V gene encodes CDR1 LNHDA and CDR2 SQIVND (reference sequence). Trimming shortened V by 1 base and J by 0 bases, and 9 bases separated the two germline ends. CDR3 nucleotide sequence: TGTGCCAGTAGTATAGCGTGGGGCATGAACACTGAAGCTTTCTTT. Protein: CASSIAWGMNTEAFF.

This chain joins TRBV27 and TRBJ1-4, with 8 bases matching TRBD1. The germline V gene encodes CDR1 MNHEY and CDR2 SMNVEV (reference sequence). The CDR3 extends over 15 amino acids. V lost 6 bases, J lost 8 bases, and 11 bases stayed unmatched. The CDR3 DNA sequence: TGTGCCAGCAGACCCGACAGGGGCGGCAAGGAAAAACTGTTTTTT. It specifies CASRPDRGGKEKLFF.

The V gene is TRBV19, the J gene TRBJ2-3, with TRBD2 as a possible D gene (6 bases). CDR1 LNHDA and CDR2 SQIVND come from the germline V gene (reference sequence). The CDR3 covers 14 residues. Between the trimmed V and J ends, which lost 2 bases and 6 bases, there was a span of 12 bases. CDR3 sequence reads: CASSIQWEVDTQYF. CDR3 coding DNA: TGTGCCAGTAGTATACAGTGGGAGGTGGATACGCAGTATTTT.

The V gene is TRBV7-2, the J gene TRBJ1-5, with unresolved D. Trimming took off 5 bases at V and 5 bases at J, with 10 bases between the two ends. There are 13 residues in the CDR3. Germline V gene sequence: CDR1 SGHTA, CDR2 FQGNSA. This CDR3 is CASSPGNDQPQHF. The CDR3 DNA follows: TGTGCCAGCAGCCCAGGAAACGATCAGCCCCAGCATTTT. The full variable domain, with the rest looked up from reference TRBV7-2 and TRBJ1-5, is GAGVSQSPSNKVTEKGKDVELRCDPISGHTALYWYRQSLGQGLEFLIYFQGNSAPDKSGLPSDRFSAERTGGSVSTLTIQRTQQEDSAVYLCASSPGNDQPQHFGDGTRLSIL.

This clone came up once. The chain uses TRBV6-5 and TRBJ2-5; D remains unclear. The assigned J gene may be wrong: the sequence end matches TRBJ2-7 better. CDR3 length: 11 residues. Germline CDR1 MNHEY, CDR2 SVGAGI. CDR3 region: CASSRPYEQYF. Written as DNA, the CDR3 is TGTGCCAGCAGTAGGCCCTACGAGCAGTACTTC.

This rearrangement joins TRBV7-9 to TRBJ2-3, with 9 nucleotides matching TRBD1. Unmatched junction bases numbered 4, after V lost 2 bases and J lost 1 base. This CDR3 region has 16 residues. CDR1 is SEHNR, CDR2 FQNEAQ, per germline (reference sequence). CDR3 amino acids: CASSLITGGGTDTQYF. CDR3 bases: TGTGCCAGCAGCTTAATTACAGGGGGCGGCACAGATACGCAGTATTTT. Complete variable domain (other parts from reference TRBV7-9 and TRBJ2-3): DTGVSQNPRHKITKRGQNVTFRCDPISEHNRLYWYRQTLGQGPEFLTYFQNEAQLEKSRLLSDRFSAERPKGSFSTLEIQRTEQGDSAMYLCASSLITGGGTDTQYFGPGTRLTVL.

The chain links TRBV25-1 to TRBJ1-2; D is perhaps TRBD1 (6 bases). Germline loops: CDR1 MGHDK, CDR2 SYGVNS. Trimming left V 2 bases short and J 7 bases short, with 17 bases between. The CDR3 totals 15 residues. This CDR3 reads CASSESGGRLRGYTF. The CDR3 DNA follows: TGTGCCAGCAGTGAAAGCGGGGGGCGACTGCGTGGCTACACCTTC.

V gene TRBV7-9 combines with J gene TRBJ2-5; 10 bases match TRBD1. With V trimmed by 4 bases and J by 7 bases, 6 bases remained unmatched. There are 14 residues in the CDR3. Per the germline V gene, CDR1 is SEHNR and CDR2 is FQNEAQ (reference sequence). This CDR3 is CASSSIGTGATQYF. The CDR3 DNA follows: TGTGCCAGCAGCTCAATTGGGACAGGGGCGACCCAGTACTTC.

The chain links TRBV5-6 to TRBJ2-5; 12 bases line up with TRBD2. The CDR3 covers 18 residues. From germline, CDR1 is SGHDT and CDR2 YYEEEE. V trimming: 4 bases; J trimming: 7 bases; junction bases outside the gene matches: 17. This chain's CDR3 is CASSRRTSGVAPGVTQYF. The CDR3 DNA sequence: TGTGCCAGCAGCCGGCGGACTAGCGGGGTCGCTCCGGGGGTGACCCAGTACTTC.

The CDR3 coding sequence is TGTGCCAGCAGCGGTAGGGCGGGGGGACAGGGCGACACCGGGGAGCTGTTTTTT. Its translation is CASSGRAGGQGDTGELFF. The V and J genes are TRBV9 and TRBJ2-2, with D possibly being TRBD1 (9 bases). V gave up 3 bases and J gave up 3 bases, with 21 bases separating them. This CDR3 spans 18 amino acids. Germline lookup yields CDR1 SGDLS and CDR2 YYNGEE.